This TCR beta chain was recovered during a study of T cells expressing NK-cell markers. CDR1 is SNHLY and CDR2 is FYNNEI in the germline V gene. The length of the CDR3 is 13 residues. Each CDR3 protein gets one entry in TCRdb, which reprocessed the 5' RACE reads and gives no DNA. The record lists about 460,000 distinct CDR3 sequences, of which the ten most abundant hold approximately 1.5%. The chain combines TRBV2 with TRBJ2-5; TCRdb picks TRBD1, but there is no DNA to check that call. Sequencing input: blood T cells: a sorted CD56 or NKG2C T cell subset, CD4+ or CD8+ T cells, or bulk PBMC T cells (not recorded which). The source is a woman aged 45-65 years in good health. The CDR3 loop is CASKGELGETQYF.